This record concerns one T cell receptor beta chain sequence. V shed 4 bases and J shed 0 bases, with 10 bases lying between them. CDR1 is WSHSY, CDR2 SAAADI, per germline. CDR3 length equals 15 residues. The source of the sample is a study of blood T cell repertoires in COVID-19. Looking at the study overall: Donors in the United States, Italy and Spain gave samples during acute or convalescent COVID-19. PBMCs, B-cell-depleted T cells, or T cells provided the cDNA or gDNA that made up the material.

Per the original methods: By means of reference gene primer amplification, nucleated cell counts were estimated. Repertoires were generated with immunoSEQ multiplex PCR, while TCRdb's copy carries only in-frame clones and drops some. V, J and clone size were drawn from that table, and D and trimming were deduced from the DNA. The sample holds about 260,000 clones, approximately 89% seen once. The sample comprised peripheral blood. The chain links TRBV10-2 to TRBJ1-3; D not resolved. This receptor was identified in a man aged 35 to 55 with active or convalescent COVID-19. Written as DNA, the CDR3 is TGCGCCAGCAGTGGGAGGCTTCCCTCTGGAAACACCATATATTTT. This sequence encodes CASSGRLPSGNTIYF.